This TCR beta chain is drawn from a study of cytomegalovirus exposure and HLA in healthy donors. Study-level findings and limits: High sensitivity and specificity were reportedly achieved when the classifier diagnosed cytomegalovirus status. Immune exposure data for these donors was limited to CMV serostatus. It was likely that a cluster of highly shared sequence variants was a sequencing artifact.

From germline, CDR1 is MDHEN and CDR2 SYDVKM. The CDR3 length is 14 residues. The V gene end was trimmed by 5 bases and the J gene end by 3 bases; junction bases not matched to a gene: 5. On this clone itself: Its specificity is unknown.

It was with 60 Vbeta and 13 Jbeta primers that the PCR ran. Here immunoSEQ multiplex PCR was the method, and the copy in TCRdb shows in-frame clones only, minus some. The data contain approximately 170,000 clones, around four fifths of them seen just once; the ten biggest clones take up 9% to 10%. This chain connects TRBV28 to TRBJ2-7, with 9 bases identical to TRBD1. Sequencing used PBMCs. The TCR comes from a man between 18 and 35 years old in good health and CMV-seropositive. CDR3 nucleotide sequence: TGTGCCAGCAGTAGGACAGGGGCTAGCTACGAGCAGTACTTC. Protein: CASSRTGASYEQYF.